A single T cell receptor beta chain is shown here with its context. Its antigen is unknown. The CDR3 sequence is 13 residues long. V lost 6 bases and J lost 4, with 10 bases in between. Method: immunoSEQ multiplex PCR; TCRdb's copy keeps in-frame clones and lacks some. The data contain some 120,000 clones, around 87% of them singletons. The entry originates in a study of T cell responses to AZD1222 COVID-19 vaccine. Study-wide context: Investigators merged groups given second doses at roughly 4 or roughly 12 weeks.

Study results and caveats: Spike-specific TCR breadth and depth both grew after two AZD1222 doses. At baseline, seropositivity was found in only 6 or 7 AZD1222 recipients. Of spike-specific TCRs, nearly half reportedly target regions left unmutated in variants.

The J gene is TRBJ1-5, the V gene TRBV12-3 or TRBV12-4; possible D gene TRBD1, 5 bases. The specimen comprised peripheral blood, sampled on day 0 of AZD1222 vaccination. The receptor was derived from an adult in good health. In DNA form, the CDR3 reads TGTGCCAGCAGGGGACTCAGGAATCAGCCCCAGCATTTT. Amino acids: CASRGLRNQPQHF.